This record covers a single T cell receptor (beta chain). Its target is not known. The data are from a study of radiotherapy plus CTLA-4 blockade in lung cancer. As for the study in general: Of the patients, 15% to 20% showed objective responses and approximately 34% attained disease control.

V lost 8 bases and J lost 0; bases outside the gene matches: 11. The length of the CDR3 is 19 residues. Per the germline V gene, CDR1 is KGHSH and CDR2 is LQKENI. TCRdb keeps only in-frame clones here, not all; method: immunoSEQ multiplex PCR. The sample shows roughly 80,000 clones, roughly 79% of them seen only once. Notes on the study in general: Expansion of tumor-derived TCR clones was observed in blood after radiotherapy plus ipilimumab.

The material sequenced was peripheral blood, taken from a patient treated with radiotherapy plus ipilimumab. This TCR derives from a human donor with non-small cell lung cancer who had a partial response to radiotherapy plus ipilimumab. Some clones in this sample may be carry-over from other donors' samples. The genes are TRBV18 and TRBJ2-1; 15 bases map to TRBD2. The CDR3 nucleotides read TGTGCCAGCAACCCCCCCGGGACTAGCGGGGGGAGCTCCTACAATGAGCAGTTCTTC. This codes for CASNPPGTSGGSSYNEQFF.